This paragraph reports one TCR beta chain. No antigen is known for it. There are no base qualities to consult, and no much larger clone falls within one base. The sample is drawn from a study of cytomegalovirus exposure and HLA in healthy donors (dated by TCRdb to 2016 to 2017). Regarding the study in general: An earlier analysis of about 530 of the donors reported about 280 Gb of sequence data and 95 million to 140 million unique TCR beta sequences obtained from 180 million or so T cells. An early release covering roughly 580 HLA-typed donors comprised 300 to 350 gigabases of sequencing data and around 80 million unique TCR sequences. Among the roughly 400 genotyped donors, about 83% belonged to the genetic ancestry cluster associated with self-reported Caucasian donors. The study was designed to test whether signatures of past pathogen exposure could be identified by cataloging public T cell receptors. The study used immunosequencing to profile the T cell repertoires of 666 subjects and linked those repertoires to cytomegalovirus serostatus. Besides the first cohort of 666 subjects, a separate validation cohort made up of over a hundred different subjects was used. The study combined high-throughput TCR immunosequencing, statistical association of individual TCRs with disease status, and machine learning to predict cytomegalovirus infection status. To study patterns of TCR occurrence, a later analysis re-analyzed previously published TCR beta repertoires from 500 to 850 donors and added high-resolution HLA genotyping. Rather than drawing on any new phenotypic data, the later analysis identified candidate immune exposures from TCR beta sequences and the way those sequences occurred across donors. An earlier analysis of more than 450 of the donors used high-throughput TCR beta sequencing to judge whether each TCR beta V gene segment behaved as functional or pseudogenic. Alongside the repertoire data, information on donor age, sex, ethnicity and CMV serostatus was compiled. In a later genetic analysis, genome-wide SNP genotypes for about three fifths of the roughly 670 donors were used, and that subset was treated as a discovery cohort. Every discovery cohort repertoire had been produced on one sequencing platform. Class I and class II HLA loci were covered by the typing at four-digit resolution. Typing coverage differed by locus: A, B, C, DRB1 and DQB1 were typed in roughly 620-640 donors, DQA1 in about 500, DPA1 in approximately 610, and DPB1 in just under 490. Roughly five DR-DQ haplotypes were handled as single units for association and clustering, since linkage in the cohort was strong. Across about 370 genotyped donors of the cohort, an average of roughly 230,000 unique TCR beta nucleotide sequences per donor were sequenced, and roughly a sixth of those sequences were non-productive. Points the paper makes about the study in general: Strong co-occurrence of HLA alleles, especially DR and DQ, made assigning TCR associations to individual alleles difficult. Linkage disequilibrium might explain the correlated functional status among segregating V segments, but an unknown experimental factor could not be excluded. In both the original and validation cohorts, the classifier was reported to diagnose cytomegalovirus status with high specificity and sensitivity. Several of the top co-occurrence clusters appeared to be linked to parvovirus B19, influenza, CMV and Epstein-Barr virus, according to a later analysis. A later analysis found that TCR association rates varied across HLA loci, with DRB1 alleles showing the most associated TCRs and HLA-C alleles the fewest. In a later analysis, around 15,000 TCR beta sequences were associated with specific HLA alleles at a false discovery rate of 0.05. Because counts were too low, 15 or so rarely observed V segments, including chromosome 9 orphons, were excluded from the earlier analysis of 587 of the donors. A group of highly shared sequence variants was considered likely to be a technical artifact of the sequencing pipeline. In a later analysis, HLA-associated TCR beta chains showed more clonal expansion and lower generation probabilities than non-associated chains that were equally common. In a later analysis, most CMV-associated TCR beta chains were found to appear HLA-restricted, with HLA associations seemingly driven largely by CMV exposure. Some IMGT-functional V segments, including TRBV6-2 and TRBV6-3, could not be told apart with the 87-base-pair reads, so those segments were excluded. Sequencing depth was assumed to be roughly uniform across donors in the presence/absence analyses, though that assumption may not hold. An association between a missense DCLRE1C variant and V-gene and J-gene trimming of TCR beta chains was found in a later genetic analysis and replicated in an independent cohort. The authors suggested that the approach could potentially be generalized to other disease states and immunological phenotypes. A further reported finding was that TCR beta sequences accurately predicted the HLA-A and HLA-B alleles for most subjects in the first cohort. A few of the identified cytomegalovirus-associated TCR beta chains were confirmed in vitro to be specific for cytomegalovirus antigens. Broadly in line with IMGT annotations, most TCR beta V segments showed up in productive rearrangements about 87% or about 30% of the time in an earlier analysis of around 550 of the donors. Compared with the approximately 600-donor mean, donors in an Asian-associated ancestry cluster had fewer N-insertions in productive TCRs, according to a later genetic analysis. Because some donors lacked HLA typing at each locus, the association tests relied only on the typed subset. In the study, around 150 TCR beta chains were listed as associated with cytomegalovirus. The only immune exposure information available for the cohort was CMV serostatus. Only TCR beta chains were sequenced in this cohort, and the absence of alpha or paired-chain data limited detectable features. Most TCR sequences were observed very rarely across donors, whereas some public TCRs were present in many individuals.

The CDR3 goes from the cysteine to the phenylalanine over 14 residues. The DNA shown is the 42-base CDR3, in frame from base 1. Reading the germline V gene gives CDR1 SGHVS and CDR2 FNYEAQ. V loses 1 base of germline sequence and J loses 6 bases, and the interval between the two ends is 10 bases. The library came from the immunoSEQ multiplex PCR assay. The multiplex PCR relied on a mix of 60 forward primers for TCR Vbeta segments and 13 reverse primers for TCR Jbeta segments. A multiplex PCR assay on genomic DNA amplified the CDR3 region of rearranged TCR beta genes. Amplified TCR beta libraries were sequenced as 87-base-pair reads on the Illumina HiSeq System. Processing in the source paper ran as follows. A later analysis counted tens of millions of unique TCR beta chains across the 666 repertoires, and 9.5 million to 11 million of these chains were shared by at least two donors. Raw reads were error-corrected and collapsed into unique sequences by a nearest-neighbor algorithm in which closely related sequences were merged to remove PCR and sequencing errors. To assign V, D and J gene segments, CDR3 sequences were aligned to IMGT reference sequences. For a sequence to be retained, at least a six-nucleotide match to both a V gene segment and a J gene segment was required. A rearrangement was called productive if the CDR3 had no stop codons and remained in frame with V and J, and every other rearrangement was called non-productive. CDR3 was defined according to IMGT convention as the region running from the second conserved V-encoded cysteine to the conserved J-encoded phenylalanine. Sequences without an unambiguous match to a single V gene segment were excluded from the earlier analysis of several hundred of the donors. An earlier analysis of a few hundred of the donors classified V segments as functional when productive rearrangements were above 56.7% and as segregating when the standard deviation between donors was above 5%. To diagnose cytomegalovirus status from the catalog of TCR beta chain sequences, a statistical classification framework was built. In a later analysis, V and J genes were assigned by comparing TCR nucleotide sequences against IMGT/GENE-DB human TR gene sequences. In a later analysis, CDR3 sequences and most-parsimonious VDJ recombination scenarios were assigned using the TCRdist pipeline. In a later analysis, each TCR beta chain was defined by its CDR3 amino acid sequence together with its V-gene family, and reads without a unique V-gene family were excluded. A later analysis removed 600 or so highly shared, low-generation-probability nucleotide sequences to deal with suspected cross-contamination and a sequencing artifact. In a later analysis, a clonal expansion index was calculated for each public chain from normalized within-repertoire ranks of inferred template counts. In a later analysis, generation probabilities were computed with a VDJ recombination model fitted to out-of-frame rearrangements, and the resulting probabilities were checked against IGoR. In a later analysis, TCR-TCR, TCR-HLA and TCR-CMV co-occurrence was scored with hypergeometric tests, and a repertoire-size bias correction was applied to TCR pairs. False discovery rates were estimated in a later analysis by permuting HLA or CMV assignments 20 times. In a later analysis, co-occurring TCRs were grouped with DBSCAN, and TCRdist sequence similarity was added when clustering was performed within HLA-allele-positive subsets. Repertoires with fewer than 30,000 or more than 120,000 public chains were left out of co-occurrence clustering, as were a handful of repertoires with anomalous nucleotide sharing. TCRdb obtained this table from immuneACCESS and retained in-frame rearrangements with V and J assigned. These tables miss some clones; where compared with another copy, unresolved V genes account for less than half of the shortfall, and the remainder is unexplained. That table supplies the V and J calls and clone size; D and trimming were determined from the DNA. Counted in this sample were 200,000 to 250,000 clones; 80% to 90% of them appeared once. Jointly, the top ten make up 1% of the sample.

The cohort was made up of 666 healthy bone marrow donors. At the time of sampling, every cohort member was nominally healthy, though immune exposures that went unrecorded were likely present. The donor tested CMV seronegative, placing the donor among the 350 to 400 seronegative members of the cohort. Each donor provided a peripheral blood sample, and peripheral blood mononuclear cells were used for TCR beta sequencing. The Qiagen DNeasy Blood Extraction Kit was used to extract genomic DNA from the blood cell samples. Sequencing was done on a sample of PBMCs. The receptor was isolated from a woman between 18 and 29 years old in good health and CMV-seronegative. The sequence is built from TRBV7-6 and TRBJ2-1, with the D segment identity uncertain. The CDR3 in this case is CASSLVAEANEQFF. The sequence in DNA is TGTGCCAGCAGCTTAGTTGCGGAAGCCAATGAGCAGTTCTTC.